The 15 T cell receptor beta chains listed next were all sequenced from one sample in a study of blood T cells in healthy people across ages (dated by TCRdb to between 2014 and 2017). Receptor amplification or capture employed 5' RACE. The listed sequencing device is Illumina HiSeq 2500. A second PCR of about 6 to 12 cycles was run with a J-beta primer mix and a sample-barcoded 5' primer. The public reads were reprocessed in TCRdb via fastp at Q25 and MiXCR, keeping in-frame beta chains. Every entry covers one CDR3 protein and lists the most common genes and DNA from its rows. The sample yields about 670,000 distinct CDR3 sequences; approximately 52% were counted once. Clones ranked in the top ten supply around an eighth of the sample. Sequencing was performed on blood. These receptor sequences come from a woman older than 75 in good health.

This clonotype was seen more than once but under ten times. J is TRBJ2-7 and V is TRBV6-5; TRBD2 is a possible D gene (6 bases). V dropped 2 bases and J dropped 7 bases, with 15 bases sitting between them. CDR1 is MNHEY, CDR2 SVGAGI, per germline. The CDR3 loop spans 14 amino acids. The CDR3 bases are TGTGCCAGCAGTTACGCGATAGGGAGGAGGGAGCAGTACTTC. It is translated as CASSYAIGRREQYF.

V is TRBV20-1 and J is TRBJ1-1; D unclear. The CDR3 has 16 amino acids. Germline V CDR1 and CDR2: DFQATT, SNEGSKA (reference sequence). Trimming stripped 4 bases from V and 3 bases from J, with 21 bases between. The CDR3 sequence is CSAKDSDGREYTEAFF. DNA of the CDR3: TGCAGTGCTAAAGACTCTGATGGGAGGGAATACACTGAAGCTTTCTTT.

The chain has TRBV7-3 and TRBJ2-1; 15 positions match TRBD2. CDR1 is SGHTA, CDR2 FQGTGA, per germline. CDR3 length: 15 residues. V lost 8 bases, J lost 5 bases, and 4 bases stayed unmatched. CDR3 sequence reads: CASRRTSGGDNEQFF. CDR3 nucleotide sequence: TGTGCCAGCCGAAGGACTAGCGGGGGGGACAATGAGCAGTTCTTC.

This clonotype was seen many times. V is TRBV12-3 or TRBV12-4 and J is TRBJ2-7; no clear D gene. The CDR3 contains 14 residues. V gave up 2 bases and J gave up 5 bases, with 13 bases separating them. CDR3 residues: CASSLNSGRDEQYF. The CDR3 nucleotides are TGTGCCAGCAGTTTAAATTCAGGTAGAGACGAGCAGTACTTC.

A word on this clonotype: A clone one base away is much larger, so this may be a read error. The chain employs TRBV20-1 and TRBJ1-6; 9 bases match TRBD1. The CDR3 is 13 amino acids. V lost 3 bases, J lost 11 bases, and 5 bases stayed unmatched. Germline V gene lookup returns CDR1 DFQATT and CDR2 SNEGSKA (reference sequence). CDR3: CSARGQGLPPLHF. The CDR3 DNA is TGCAGTGCTAGGGGACAGGGACTACCACCCCTCCACTTT.

This clonotype occurred once. J is TRBJ2-5 and V is TRBV20-1, with a weak D call TRBD2 (6 bases). The V gene's germline CDR1 is DFQATT and CDR2 SNEGSKA (reference sequence). This CDR3 is built from 15 residues. Between the trimmed V and J ends, which lost 4 bases and 5 bases, there was a span of 20 bases. The CDR3 sequence is CSAKATEGSGETQYF. In DNA form, the CDR3 reads TGCAGTGCTAAGGCCACGGAGGGTTCGGGCGAGACCCAGTACTTC.

With respect to this clonotype: A much more abundant neighbour one base away suggests this may be a read error. The chain employs TRBV7-9 and TRBJ2-1; D gene ambiguous. V shed 10 bases and J shed 4 bases, with 11 bases lying between them. Germline V gene lookup returns CDR1 SEHNR and CDR2 FQNEAQ (reference sequence). The CDR3 is made up of 12 amino acids. The CDR3 DNA follows: TGTGCCACTACGGACGGTTACAATGAGCAGTTCTTC. Translation gives CATTDGYNEQFF.

This clonotype was observed a few times. This chain joins TRBV5-1 and TRBJ2-3; no clear D gene. The V and J ends lost 1 base and 6 bases respectively, with 9 bases between them. The CDR3 consists of 13 residues. Germline assignment: CDR1 SGHRS and CDR2 YFSETQ. DNA of the CDR3: TGCGCCAGCAGCTTGATGACGCCGGATACGCAGTATTTT. Its protein is CASSLMTPDTQYF. Full variable domain (remainder filled in from reference TRBV5-1 and TRBJ2-3): KAGVTQTPRYLIKTRGQQVTLSCSPISGHRSVSWYQQTPGQGLQFLFEYFSETQRNKGNFPGRFSGRQFSNSRSEMNVSTLELGDSALYLCASSLMTPDTQYFGPGTRLTVL.

This clonotype was counted at least ten times. The gene calls are TRBV5-1 and TRBJ1-1; D gene unclear. From germline, CDR1 is SGHRS and CDR2 YFSETQ. Trimming took off 3 bases at V and 0 bases at J, with 9 bases between the two ends. The CDR3 is 14 residues long. The CDR3 here is CASSWNTLNTEAFF. The CDR3 nucleotides read TGCGCCAGCAGCTGGAACACCTTGAACACTGAAGCTTTCTTT.

V is TRBV6-2 or TRBV6-3 and J is TRBJ1-5; 8 bases are a match to TRBD1. The CDR3 sequence is 17 residues long. V lost 6 bases, J lost 1 base, and 11 bases stayed unmatched. CDR1 is MNHEY and CDR2 is SVGEGT in the germline V gene. The CDR3 sequence is CASSSTGGARSNQPQHF. The CDR3 DNA reads TGTGCCAGCAGCTCAACAGGGGGGGCACGCAGCAATCAGCCCCAGCATTTT.

V gene TRBV4-1 combines with J gene TRBJ2-3; D is unclear. V dropped 0 bases and J dropped 8 bases, with 21 bases sitting between them. This CDR3 contains 17 residues. Germline CDR1 reads MGHRA; CDR2 reads YSYEKL. This CDR3 reads CASSQEERVVRFGTQYF. The CDR3 region has the DNA TGCGCCAGCAGCCAAGAAGAACGGGTGGTTCGGTTTGGTACGCAGTATTTT.

The gene calls are TRBV19 and TRBJ1-6; D is uncertain. This CDR3 has 17 residues. V lost 0 bases and J 10 bases, leaving 19 bases between the germline ends. Per germline, CDR1 LNHDA and CDR2 SQIVND (reference sequence). The CDR3 loop is CASSIDLIESFGSPLHF. CDR3 nucleotide sequence: TGTGCCAGTAGTATAGATCTTATAGAATCCTTCGGATCACCCCTCCACTTT.

Comments on this clonotype: A much more abundant neighbour one base away suggests this may be a read error. The gene calls are TRBV12-3 or TRBV12-4 and TRBJ2-5; D gene unclear. V was trimmed by 8 bases and J by 11 bases, leaving 18 bases between them. The CDR3 sequence is 12 residues long. As DNA, the CDR3 is TGTGCCAGCGGCCCCCGAGGCCATGAGCAGTACTTC. Translation gives CASGPRGHEQYF.

This clonotype was recorded at least ten times. The chain joins TRBV2 to TRBJ2-5; possible D gene TRBD1, 5 bases. The V end was cut by 4 bases, the J end by 4 bases, with 13 bases between. Germline CDR1 reads SNHLY; CDR2 reads FYNNEI. This CDR3 has 14 amino acids. In DNA form, the CDR3 reads TGTGCCAGCAGTGGGCAGGGCTTTGCAGAGACCCAGTACTTC. Translating it yields CASSGQGFAETQYF. Supplemented by reference TRBV2 and TRBJ2-5, the full variable domain reads EPEVTQTPSHQVTQMGQEVILRCVPISNHLYFYWYRQILGQKVEFLVSFYNNEISEKSEIFDDQFSVERPDGSNFTLKIRSTKLEDSAMYFCASSGQGFAETQYFGPGTRLLVL.

The chain has TRBV27 and TRBJ1-1; D is perhaps TRBD1 (6 bases). Germline V gives CDR1 MNHEY, CDR2 SMNVEV (reference sequence). The V end was cut by 7 bases, the J end by 6 bases, with 15 bases between. This CDR3 region has 13 residues. The CDR3: CASTGGGSPEAFF. CDR3 DNA sequence: TGTGCCAGCACTGGCGGGGGCAGTCCTGAAGCTTTCTTT.